Sequencing of this T cell receptor beta chain was carried out in a study of blood T cell repertoires in COVID-19. Whole-study context: Whether acute or convalescent, the COVID-19 samples came from the United States, Italy and Spain. The analysed material was cDNA or gDNA that came from T cells, B-cell-depleted T cells, or PBMCs.

CDR1 MNHEY and CDR2 SMNVEV come from the germline V gene (reference sequence). The CDR3 length is 14 residues. The V segment lost 6 bases and the J segment 2 bases; nucleotides outside the gene matches: 6. Authors' data handling: Estimation of nucleated cell counts relied on the amplification of reference gene primers. Sequencing was performed with immunoSEQ multiplex PCR; in TCRdb, only in-frame clones are kept and a portion is missing. V and J calls and clone size are those listed in that table; D and trimming were worked out from the DNA. The top ten clones hold about 12% of a sample with 100,000 or so clones, approximately 80% of them seen once. In its sample, this clone was seen once.

Material: peripheral blood. The chain carries TRBV27 and TRBJ2-7; TRBD2 matches 8 bases. The source is a woman in her sixties or seventies with acute or convalescent COVID-19. DNA of the CDR3: TGTGCCAGCAGCCATCCGGGGGGGGCCTACGAGCAGTACTTC. Translating gives CASSHPGGAYEQYF.